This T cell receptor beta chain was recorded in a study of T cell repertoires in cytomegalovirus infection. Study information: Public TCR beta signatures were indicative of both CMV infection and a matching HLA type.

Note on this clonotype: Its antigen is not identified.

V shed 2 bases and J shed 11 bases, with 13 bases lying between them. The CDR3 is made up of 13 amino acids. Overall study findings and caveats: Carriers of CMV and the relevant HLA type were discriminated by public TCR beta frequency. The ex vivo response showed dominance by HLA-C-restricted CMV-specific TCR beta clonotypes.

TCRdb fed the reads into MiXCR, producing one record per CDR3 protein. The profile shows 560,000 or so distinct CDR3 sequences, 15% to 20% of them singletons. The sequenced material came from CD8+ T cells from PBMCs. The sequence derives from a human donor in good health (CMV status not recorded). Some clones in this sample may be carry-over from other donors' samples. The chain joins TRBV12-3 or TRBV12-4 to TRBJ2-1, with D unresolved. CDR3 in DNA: TGTGCCAGCAGTTTATACATGGCGGTCCAGCAGTTCTTC. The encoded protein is CASSLYMAVQQFF.